This TCR beta chain came from a study of T cells expressing NK-cell markers. Background on the study: In sorted CD3+CD56+NKG2C+, CD3+CD56+NKG2C- and CD3+CD56-NKG2C+ T cells, TCR beta repertoires were obtained. Study-level results: Unclear, still, was the HCMV specificity of the expanded NKG2C+ T cell clones. The share of CD8+ T cells held by dominant NKG2C+ clonotypes was 1.0-7.0% in 5 or 6 donors.

On this clonotype itself: What it binds is not known.

Germline V gene sequence: CDR1 MNHEY, CDR2 SMNVEV (reference sequence). The CDR3 has 15 residues. What made the TCR beta cDNA was 5'RACE template switching with UMIs. TCRdb reprocessed the 5' RACE reads, with one entry per CDR3 protein and no DNA. The specimen's table records approximately 460,000 distinct CDR3 sequences. This clonotype was obtained from a woman between 18 and 69 years old in good health. The rearrangement links TRBV27 to TRBJ2-1; the TRBD2 assignment by TCRdb is unverifiable without DNA. Sequencing used blood T cells: a sorted CD56 or NKG2C T cell subset, CD4+ or CD8+ T cells, or bulk PBMC T cells (not recorded which). This CDR3 is CASLKREGLVNEQFF.